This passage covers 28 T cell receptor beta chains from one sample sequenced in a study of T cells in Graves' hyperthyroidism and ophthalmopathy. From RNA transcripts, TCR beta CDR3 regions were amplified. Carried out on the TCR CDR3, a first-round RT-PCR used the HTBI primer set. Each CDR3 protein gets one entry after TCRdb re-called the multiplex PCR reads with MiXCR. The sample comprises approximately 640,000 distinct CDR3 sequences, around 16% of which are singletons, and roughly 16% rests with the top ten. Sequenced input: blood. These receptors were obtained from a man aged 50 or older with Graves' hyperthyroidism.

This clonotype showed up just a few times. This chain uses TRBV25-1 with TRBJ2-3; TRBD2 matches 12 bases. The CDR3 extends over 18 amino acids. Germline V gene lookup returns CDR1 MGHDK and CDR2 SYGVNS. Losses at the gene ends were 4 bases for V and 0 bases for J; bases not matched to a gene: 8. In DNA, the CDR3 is TGTGCCAGCAGTGCCAACGCCGGGACTAGCGGGAGCACAGATACGCAGTATTTT. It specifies CASSANAGTSGSTDTQYF. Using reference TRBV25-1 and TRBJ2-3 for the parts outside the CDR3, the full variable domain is EADIYQTPRYLVIGTGKKITLECSQTMGHDKMYWYQQDPGMELHLIHYSYGVNSTEKGDLSSESTVSRIRTEHFPLTLESARPSHTSQYLCASSANAGTSGSTDTQYFGPGTRLTVL.

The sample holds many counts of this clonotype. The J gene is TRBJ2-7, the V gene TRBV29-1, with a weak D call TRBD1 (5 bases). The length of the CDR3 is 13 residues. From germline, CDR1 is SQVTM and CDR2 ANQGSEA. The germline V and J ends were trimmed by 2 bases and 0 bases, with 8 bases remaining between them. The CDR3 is CSVETGRSYEQYF. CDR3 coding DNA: TGCAGCGTTGAAACAGGCCGCTCCTACGAGCAGTACTTC.

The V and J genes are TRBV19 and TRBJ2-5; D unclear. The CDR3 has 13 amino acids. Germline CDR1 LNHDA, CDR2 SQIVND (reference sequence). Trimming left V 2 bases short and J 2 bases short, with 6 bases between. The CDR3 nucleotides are TGTGCCAGTAGTATATGGCTACAAGAGACCCAGTACTTC. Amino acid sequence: CASSIWLQETQYF.

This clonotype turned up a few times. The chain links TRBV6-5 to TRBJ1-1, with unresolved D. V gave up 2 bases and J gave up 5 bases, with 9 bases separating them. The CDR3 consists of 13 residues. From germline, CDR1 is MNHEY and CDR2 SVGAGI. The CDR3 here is CASSYMDGTEAFF. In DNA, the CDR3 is TGTGCCAGCAGTTACATGGATGGGACTGAAGCTTTCTTT.

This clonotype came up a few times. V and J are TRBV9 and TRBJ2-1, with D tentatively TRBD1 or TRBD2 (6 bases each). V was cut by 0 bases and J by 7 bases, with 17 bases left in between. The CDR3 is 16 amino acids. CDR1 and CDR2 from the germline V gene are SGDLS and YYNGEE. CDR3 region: CASSVGGAARGNEQFF. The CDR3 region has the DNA TGTGCCAGCAGCGTAGGGGGGGCGGCCCGTGGGAATGAGCAGTTCTTC.

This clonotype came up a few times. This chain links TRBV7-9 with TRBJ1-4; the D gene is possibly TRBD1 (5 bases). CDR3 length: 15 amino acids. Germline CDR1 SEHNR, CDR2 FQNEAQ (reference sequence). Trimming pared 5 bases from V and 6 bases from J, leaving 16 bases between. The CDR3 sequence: CASSHTGRGHEKLFF. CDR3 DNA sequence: TGTGCCAGCAGCCACACAGGAAGGGGACATGAAAAACTGTTTTTT.

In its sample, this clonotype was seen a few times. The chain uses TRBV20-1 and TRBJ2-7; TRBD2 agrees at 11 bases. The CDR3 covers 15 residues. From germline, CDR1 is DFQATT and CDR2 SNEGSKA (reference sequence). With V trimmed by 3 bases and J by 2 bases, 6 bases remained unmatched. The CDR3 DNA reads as TGCAGTGCTAGTCGGGGGACTAGCGGTACCTACGAGCAGTACTTC. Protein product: CSASRGTSGTYEQYF.

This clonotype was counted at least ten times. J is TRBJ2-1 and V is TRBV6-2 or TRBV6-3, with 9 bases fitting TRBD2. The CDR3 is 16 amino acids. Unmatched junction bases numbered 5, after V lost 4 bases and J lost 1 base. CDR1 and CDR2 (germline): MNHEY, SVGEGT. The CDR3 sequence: CASSSIAGASYNEQFF. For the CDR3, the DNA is TGTGCCAGCAGTTCCATAGCGGGGGCATCCTACAATGAGCAGTTCTTC.

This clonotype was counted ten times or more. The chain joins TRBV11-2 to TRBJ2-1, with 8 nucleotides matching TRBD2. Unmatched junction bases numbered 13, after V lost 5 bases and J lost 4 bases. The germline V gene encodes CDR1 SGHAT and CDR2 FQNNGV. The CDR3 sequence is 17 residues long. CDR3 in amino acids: CASSANTLAGRYNEQFF. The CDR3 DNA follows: TGTGCCAGCAGCGCCAATACCTTAGCGGGACGATACAATGAGCAGTTCTTC.

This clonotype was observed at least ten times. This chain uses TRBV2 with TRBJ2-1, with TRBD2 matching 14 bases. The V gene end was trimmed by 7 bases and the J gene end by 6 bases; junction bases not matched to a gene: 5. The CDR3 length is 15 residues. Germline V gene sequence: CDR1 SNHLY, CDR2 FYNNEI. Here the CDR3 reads CASTPTSGRGNEQFF. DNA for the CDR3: TGTGCCAGCACCCCGACTAGCGGGAGGGGCAATGAGCAGTTCTTC. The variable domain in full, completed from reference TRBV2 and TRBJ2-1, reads EPEVTQTPSHQVTQMGQEVILRCVPISNHLYFYWYRQILGQKVEFLVSFYNNEISEKSEIFDDQFSVERPDGSNFTLKIRSTKLEDSAMYFCASTPTSGRGNEQFFGPGTRLTVL.

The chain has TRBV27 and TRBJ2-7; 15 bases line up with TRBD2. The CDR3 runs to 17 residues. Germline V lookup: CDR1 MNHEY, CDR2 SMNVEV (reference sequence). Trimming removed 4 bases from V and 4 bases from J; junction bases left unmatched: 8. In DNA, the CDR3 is TGTGCCAGCAGTTCGGCGGGACTAGCGGGAGGCACATACGAGCAGTACTTC. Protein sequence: CASSSAGLAGGTYEQYF.

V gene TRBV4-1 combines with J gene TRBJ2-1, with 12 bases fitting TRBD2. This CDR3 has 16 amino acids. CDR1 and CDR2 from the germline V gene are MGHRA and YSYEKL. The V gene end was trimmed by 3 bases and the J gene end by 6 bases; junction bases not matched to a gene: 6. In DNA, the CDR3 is TGCGCCAGCAGCCACCCCTCTAGCGGGAGGGCCAATGAGCAGTTCTTC. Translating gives CASSHPSSGRANEQFF.

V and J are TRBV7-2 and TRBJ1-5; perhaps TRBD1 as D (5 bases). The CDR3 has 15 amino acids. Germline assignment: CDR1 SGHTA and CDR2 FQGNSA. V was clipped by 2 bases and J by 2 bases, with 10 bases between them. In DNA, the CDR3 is TGTGCCAGCAGCTTACTTGCAGGGCGCAATCAGCCCCAGCATTTT. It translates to CASSLLAGRNQPQHF.

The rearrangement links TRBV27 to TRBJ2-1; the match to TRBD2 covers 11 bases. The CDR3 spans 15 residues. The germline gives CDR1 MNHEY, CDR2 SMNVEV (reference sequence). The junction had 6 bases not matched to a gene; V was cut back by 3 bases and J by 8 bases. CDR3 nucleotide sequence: TGTGCCAGCAGTTTCATAGCGGGAGGGACGTATGAGCAGTTCTTC. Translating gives CASSFIAGGTYEQFF.

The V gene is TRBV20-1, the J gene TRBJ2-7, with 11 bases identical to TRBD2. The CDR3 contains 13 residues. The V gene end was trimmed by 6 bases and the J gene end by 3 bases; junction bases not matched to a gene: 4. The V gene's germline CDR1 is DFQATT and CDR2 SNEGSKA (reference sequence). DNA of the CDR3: TGCAGTGCCCGACTAGCGGGAAACTACGAGCAGTACTTC. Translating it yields CSARLAGNYEQYF.

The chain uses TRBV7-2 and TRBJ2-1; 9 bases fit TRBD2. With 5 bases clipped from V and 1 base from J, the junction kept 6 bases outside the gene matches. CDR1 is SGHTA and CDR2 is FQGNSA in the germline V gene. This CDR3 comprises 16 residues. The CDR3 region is CASSPRLAASYNEQFF. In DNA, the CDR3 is TGTGCCAGCAGCCCCCGACTAGCGGCGTCCTACAATGAGCAGTTCTTC.

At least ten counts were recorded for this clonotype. CDR3 amino acids: CASSYGPNSYEQYF. In DNA, the CDR3 is TGTGCCAGCAGCTACGGACCTAACTCCTACGAGCAGTACTTC. The chain employs TRBV7-2 and TRBJ2-7; D gene unclear. Germline assignment: CDR1 SGHTA and CDR2 FQGNSA. The CDR3 totals 14 residues. The germline V and J ends were trimmed by 4 bases and 0 bases, with 10 bases remaining between them.

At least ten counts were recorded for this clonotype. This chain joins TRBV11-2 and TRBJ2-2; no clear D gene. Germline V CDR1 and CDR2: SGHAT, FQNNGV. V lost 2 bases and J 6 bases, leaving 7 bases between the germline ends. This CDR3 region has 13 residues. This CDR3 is CASSLRPAGELFF. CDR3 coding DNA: TGTGCCAGCAGCTTACGGCCCGCCGGGGAGCTGTTTTTT.

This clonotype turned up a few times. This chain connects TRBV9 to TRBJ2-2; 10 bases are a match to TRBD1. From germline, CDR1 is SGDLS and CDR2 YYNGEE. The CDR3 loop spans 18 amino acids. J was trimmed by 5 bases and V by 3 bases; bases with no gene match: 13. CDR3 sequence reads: CASSDRKGQGLGTGELFF. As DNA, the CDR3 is TGTGCCAGCAGCGACCGAAAGGGACAGGGGTTGGGGACCGGGGAGCTGTTTTTT.

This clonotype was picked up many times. The CDR3 here is CASSLDYGRHGEQFF. CDR3 nucleotides: TGTGCCAGCAGCTTAGATTACGGGAGACACGGTGAGCAGTTCTTC. The V call is TRBV11-2, the J call TRBJ2-1, with a tentative D call TRBD2 (6 bases). V was clipped by 0 bases and J by 9 bases, with 15 bases between them. The CDR3 runs 15 residues. The germline V gene has CDR1 SGHAT and CDR2 FQNNGV.

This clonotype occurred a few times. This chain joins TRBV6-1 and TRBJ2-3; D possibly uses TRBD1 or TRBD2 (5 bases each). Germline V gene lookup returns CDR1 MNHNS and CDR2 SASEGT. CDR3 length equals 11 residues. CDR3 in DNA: TGTGCTGGGGACCACGCAGATACGCAGTATTTT. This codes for CAGDHADTQYF.

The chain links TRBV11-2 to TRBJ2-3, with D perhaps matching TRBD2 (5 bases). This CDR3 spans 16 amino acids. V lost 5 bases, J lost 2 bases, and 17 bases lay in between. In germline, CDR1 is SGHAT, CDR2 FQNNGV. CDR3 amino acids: CASSTKLGLLTDTQYF. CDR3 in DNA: TGTGCCAGCAGCACCAAACTAGGACTCCTCACAGATACGCAGTATTTT.

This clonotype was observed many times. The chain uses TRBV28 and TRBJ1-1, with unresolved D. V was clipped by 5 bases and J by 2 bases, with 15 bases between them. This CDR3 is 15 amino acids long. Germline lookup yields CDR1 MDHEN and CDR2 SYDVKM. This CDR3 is CASSVSPPGNTEAFF. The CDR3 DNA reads TGTGCCAGCAGTGTCTCTCCCCCGGGTAACACTGAAGCTTTCTTT.

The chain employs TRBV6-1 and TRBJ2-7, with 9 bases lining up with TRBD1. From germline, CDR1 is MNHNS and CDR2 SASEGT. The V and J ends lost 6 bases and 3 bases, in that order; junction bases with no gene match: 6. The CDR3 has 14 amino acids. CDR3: CASSRDRESYEQYF. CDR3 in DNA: TGTGCCAGCAGCCGGGACAGGGAAAGCTACGAGCAGTACTTC.

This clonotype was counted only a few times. CDR3 DNA sequence: TGTGCCAGTAGGCCGGAGGGACGAGACGAGCAGTACTTC. It yields the protein CASRPEGRDEQYF. This sequence joins TRBV19 and TRBJ2-7, with TRBD2 as a possible D gene (6 bases). CDR3 length equals 13 residues. Germline CDR1 and CDR2: LNHDA and SQIVND (reference sequence). Trimming cost V 6 bases and J 5 bases, with 14 bases left between them.

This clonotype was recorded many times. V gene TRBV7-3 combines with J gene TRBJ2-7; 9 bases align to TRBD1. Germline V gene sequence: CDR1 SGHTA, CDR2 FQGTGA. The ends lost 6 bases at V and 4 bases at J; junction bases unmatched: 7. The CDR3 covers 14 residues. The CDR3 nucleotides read TGTGCCAGCAGTCCGGGACAGGGCGTTTACGAGCAGTACTTC. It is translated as CASSPGQGVYEQYF. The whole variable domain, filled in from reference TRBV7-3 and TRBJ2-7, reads GAGVSQTPSNKVTEKGKYVELRCDPISGHTALYWYRQSLGQGPEFLIYFQGTGAADDSGLPNDRFFAVRPEGSVSTLKIQRTERGDSAVYLCASSPGQGVYEQYFGPGTRLTVT.

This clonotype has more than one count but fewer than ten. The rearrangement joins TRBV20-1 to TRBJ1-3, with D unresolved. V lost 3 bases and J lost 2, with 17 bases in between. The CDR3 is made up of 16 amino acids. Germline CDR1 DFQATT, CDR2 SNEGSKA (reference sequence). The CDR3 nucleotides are TGCAGTGCTAGGGACCACCGGGTTCTAGCTGGAAACACCATATATTTT. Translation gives CSARDHRVLAGNTIYF.

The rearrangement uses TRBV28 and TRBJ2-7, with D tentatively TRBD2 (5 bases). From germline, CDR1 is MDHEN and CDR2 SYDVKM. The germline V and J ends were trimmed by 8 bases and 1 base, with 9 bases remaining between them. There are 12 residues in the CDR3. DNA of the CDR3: TGTGCCAGCGGAGGTGGATCCTACGAGCAGTACTTC. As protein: CASGGGSYEQYF.